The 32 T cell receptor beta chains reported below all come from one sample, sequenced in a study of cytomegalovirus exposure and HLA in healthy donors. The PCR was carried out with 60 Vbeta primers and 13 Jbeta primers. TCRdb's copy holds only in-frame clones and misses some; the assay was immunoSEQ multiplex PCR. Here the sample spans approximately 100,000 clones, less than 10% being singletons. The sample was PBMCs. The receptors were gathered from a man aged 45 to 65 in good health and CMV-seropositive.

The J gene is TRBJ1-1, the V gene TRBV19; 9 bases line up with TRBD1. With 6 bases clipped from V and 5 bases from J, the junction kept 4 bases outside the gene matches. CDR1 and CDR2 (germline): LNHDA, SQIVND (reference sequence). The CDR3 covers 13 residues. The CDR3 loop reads CASRDRGKTEAFF. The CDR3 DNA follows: TGTGCCAGTAGGGACAGGGGAAAAACTGAAGCTTTCTTT.

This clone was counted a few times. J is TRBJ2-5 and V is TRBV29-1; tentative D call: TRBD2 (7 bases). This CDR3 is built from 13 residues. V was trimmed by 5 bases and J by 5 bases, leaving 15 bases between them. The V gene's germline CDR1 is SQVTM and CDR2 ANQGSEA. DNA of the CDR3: TGCAGCGTTCATAGGGGGGGTCGGGAGACCCAGTACTTC. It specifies CSVHRGGRETQYF.

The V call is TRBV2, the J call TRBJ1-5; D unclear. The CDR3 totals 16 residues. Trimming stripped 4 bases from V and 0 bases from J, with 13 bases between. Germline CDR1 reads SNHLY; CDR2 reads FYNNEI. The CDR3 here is CASSGQLLPSNQPQHF. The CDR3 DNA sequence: TGTGCCAGCAGTGGTCAACTTCTTCCTAGCAATCAGCCCCAGCATTTT.

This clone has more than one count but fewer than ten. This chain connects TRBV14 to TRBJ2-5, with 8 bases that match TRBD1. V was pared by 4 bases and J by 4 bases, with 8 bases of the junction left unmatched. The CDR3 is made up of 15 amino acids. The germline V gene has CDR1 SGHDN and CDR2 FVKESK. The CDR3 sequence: CASSRPRGPLETQYF. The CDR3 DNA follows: TGTGCCAGCAGCCGCCCCAGGGGGCCCCTAGAGACCCAGTACTTC.

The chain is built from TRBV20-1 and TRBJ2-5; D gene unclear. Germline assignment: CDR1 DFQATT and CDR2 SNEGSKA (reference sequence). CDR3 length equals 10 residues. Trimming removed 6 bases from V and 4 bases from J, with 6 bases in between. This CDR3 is CSAPLETQYF. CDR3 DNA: TGCAGTGCCCCCTTAGAGACCCAGTACTTC.

The DNA for the CDR3 is TGTGCCAGCAGCCCAGGACAGGGAAACACCATATATTTT. It yields the protein CASSPGQGNTIYF. This rearrangement joins TRBV7-9 to TRBJ1-3, with a weak D call TRBD1 (6 bases). There are 13 residues in the CDR3. Germline CDR1 SEHNR, CDR2 FQNEAQ (reference sequence). V was trimmed by 5 bases and J by 4 bases, leaving 9 bases between them.

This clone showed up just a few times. This CDR3 reads CASRQGDYEQYF. CDR3 bases: TGCGCCAGCAGACAGGGGGACTACGAGCAGTACTTC. The genes are TRBV10-2 and TRBJ2-7; TRBD1 matches at 8 bases. CDR1 and CDR2 (germline): WSHSY, SAAADI. The CDR3 has 12 amino acids. With V trimmed by 6 bases and J by 3 bases, 1 base remained unmatched.

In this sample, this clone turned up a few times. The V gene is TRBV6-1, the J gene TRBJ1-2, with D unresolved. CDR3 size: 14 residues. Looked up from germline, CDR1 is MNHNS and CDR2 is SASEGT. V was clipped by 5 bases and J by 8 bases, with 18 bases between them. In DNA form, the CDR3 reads TGTGCCAGCAGTCACCCCCAGGACTATCTGGGCTACACCTTC. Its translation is CASSHPQDYLGYTF.

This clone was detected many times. The CDR3 sequence: CAWGLQGLAFF. The CDR3 nucleotides are TGTGCCTGGGGTTTACAGGGGTTGGCTTTCTTT. V and J are TRBV30 and TRBJ1-1; 7 bases fit TRBD1. After removal of 5 bases from V and 11 bases from J, the junction contained 8 bases not matched to a gene. Germline CDR1 reads GTSNPN; CDR2 reads SVGIG (reference sequence). This CDR3 region has 11 residues.

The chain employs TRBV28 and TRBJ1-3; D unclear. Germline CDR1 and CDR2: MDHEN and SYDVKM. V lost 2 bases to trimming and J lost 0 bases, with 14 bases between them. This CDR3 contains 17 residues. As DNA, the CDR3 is TGTGCCAGCAGTTTAACTGCCCCGGGGAGCTCTGGAAACACCATATATTTT. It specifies CASSLTAPGSSGNTIYF.

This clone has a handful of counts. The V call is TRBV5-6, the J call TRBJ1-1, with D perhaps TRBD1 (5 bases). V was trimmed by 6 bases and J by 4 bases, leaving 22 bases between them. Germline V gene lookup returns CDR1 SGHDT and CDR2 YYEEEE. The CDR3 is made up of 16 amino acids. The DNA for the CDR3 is TGTGCCAGCACCCCGGGGGGGAGGGAGTCCCTCACTGAAGCTTTCTTT. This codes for CASTPGGRESLTEAFF.

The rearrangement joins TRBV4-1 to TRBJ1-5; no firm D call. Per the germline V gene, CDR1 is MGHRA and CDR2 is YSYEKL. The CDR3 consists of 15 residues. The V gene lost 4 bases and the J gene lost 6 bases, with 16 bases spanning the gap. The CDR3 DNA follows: TGCGCCAGCAGCCCCCCAGGCTTTGGGTCTCAGCCCCAGCATTTT. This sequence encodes CASSPPGFGSQPQHF.

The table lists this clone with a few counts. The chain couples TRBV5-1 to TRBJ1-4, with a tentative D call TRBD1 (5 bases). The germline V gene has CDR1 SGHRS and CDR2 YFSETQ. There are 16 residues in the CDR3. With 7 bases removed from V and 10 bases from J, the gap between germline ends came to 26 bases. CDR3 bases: TGCGCCAGCCGACCCGACCGGCGGGGGTTGGTCGGAAAACTGTTTTTT. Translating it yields CASRPDRRGLVGKLFF.

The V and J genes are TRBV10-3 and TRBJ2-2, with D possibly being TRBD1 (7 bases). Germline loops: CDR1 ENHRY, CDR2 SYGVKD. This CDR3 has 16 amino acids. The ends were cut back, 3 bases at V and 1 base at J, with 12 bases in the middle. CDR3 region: CAISDYRGLNTGELFF. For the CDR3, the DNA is TGTGCCATCAGTGATTACAGGGGACTGAACACCGGGGAGCTGTTTTTT.

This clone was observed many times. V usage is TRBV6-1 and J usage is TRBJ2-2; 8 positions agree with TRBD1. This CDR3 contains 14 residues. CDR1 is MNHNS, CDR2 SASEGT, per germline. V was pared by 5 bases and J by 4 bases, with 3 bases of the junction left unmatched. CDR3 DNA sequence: TGTGCCAGCAGTCAGGGGGCCAGCACCGGGGAGCTGTTTTTT. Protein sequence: CASSQGASTGELFF.

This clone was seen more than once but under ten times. The CDR3 DNA sequence: TGTGCCAGCAGTTTCGACGCAGGGGGCTCGGCACCCCTCCACTTT. It yields the protein CASSFDAGGSAPLHF. The rearrangement uses TRBV28 and TRBJ1-6; the match to TRBD1 covers 8 bases. Per the germline V gene, CDR1 is MDHEN and CDR2 is SYDVKM. This CDR3 is 15 amino acids long. Losses at the gene ends were 3 bases for V and 11 bases for J; bases not matched to a gene: 9.

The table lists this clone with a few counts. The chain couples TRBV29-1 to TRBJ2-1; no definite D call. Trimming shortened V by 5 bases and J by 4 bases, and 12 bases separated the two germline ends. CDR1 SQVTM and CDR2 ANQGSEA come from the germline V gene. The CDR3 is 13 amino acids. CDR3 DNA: TGCAGCGTTCCGGAGAGAGAATACAATGAGCAGTTCTTC. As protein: CSVPEREYNEQFF.

The CDR3 region is CASTPGGGGNQPQHF. CDR3 coding DNA: TGTGCCAGTACCCCAGGGGGCGGAGGCAATCAGCCCCAGCATTTT. The chain couples TRBV19 to TRBJ1-5; 8 bases map to TRBD1. Unmatched junction bases numbered 7, after V lost 7 bases and J lost 2 bases. Germline V gene data show CDR1 as LNHDA and CDR2 as SQIVND (reference sequence). The CDR3 runs 15 residues.

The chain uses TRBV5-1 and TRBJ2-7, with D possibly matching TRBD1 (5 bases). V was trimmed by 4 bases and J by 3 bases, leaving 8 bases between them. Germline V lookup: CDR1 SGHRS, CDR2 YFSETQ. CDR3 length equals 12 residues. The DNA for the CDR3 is TGCGCCAGCAGCCCCGACAGCTACGAGCAGTACTTC. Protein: CASSPDSYEQYF.

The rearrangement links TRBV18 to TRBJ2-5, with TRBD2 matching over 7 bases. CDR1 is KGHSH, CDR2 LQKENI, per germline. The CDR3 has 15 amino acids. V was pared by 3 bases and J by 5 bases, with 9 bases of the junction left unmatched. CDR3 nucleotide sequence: TGTGCCAGCTCACCCCTAGAGGGAGGGCCGGAGACCCAGTACTTC. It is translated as CASSPLEGGPETQYF.

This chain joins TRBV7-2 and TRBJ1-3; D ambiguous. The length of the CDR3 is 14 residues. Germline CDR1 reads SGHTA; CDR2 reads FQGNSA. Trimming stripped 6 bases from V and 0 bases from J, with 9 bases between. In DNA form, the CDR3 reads TGTGCCAGCAGTGCGGGGTTCTCTGGAAACACCATATATTTT. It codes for CASSAGFSGNTIYF.

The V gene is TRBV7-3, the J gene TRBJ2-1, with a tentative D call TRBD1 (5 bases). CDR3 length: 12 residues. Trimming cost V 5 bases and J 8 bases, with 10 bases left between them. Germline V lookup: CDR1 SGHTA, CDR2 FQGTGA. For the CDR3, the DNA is TGTGCCAGCAGCATGCAGGGCTATGAGCAGTTCTTC. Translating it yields CASSMQGYEQFF.

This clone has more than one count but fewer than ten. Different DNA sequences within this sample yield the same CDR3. The CDR3 region is CASSYSTGYNSPLHF. CDR3 nucleotides: TGTGCCAGCAGTTACTCGACAGGGTACAATTCACCCCTCCACTTT. The chain employs TRBV6-5 and TRBJ1-6; TRBD1 aligns across 7 bases. The length of the CDR3 is 15 residues. J lost 7 bases, V lost 0 bases, and 3 bases had no gene match. The V gene's germline CDR1 is MNHEY and CDR2 SVGAGI.

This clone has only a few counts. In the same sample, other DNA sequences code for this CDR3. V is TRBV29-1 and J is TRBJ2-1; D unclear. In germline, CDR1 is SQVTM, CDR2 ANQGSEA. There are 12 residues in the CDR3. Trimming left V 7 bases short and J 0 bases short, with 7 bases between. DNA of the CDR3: TGCAGCGGTTCGAGCTCCTACAATGAGCAGTTCTTC. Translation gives CSGSSSYNEQFF.

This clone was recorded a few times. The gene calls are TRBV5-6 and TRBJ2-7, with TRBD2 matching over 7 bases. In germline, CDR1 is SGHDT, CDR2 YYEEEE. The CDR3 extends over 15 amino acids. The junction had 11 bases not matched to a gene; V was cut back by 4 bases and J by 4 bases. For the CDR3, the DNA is TGTGCCAGCAGCGAGGCTCCGGGACTACATTACGAGCAGTACTTC. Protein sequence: CASSEAPGLHYEQYF.

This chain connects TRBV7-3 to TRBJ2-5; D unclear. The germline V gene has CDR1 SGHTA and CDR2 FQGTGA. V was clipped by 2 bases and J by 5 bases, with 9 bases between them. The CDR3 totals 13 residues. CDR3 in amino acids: CASSLGGWETQYF. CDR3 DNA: TGTGCCAGCAGCTTAGGCGGCTGGGAGACCCAGTACTTC.

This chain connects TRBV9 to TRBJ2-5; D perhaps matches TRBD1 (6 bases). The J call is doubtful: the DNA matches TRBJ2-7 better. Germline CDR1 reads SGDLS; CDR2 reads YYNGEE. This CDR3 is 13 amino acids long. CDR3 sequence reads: CASSVDRRREQYF. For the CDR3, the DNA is TGTGCCAGCAGCGTCGACAGGAGGCGCGAGCAGTACTTC.

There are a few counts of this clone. The CDR3 region is CASSIGTSGISSYNEQFF. In DNA, the CDR3 is TGTGCCAGTAGTATAGGGACTAGCGGGATCAGCTCCTACAATGAGCAGTTCTTC. The V and J genes are TRBV19 and TRBJ2-1, with 12 bases aligning to TRBD2. There are 18 residues in the CDR3. CDR1 and CDR2 (germline): LNHDA, SQIVND (reference sequence). V dropped 1 base and J dropped 0; count of bases not matched to a gene: 4. Full variable domain (outside the CDR3, taken from reference TRBV19 and TRBJ2-1): DGGITQSPKYLFRKEGQNVTLSCEQNLNHDAMYWYRQDPGQGLRLIYYSQIVNDFQKGDIAEGYSVSREKKESFPLTVTSAQKNPTAFYLCASSIGTSGISSYNEQFFGPGTRLTVL.

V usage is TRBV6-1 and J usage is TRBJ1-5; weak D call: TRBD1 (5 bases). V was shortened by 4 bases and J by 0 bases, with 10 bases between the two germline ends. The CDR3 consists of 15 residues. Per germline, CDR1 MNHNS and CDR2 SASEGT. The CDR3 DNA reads TGTGCCAGCAGTGTGGCAGGGATTAGCAATCAGCCCCAGCATTTT. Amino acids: CASSVAGISNQPQHF.

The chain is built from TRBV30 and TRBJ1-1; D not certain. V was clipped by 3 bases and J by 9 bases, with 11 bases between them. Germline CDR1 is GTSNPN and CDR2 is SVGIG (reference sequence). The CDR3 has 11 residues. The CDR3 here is CAWSPMLKAFF. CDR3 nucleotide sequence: TGTGCCTGGAGCCCTATGCTAAAAGCTTTCTTT.

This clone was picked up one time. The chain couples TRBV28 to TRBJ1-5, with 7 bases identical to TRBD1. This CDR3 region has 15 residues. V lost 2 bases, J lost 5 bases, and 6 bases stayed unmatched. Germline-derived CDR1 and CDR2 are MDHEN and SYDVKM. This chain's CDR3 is CASSLNFQGDQPQHF. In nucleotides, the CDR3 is TGTGCCAGCAGTTTAAATTTCCAGGGGGATCAGCCCCAGCATTTT. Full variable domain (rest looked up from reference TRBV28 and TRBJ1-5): DVKVTQSSRYLVKRTGEKVFLECVQDMDHENMFWYRQDPGLGLRLIYFSYDVKMKEKGDIPEGYSVSREKKERFSLILESASTNQTSMYLCASSLNFQGDQPQHFGDGTRLSIL.

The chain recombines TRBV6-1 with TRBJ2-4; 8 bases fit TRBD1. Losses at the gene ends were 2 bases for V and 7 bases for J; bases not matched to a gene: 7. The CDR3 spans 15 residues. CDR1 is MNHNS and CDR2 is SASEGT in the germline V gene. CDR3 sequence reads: CASSERQGSGNIQYF. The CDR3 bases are TGTGCCAGCAGTGAACGACAGGGGAGCGGGAACATTCAGTACTTC.